This T cell receptor beta chain appears in the sequencing data of a study of T and B cells in COVID-19 patients. Study-level information: The recovered cohort's median age was 34 years, versus 65 to 80 years in active infection. Of over 19 active-infection patients, over 9 were critically ill with mechanical ventilation or extracorporeal membrane oxygenation.

Multiplex PCR with BIOMED2 TRB-A/B primer pools amplified TRB rearrangements. TCRdb reprocessed the multiplex PCR reads via MiXCR and lists one record per CDR3 protein. The sample carries some 10,000 distinct CDR3 sequences, almost 30% recorded once. Blood genomic DNA input for TRB amplification was roughly 250-500 ng. The specimen sequenced was blood. This receptor was taken from a human donor who had recovered from COVID-19.

CDR3 nucleotides: TGCAGCGCTTTCCAGGGAATCGGTGGTGAGCAGTACGTC. Its protein is CSAFQGIGGEQYV. The gene calls are TRBV29-1 and TRBJ2-7, with D perhaps TRBD1 (5 bases). Looked up from germline, CDR1 is SQVTM and CDR2 is ANQGSEA. CDR3 length: 13 residues. V was pared by 7 bases and J by 7 bases, with 20 bases between.